The 2 T cell receptor beta chains below all came from one sample that was sequenced in a study of T cells in Graves' hyperthyroidism and ophthalmopathy. RNA transcripts gave rise to amplified TCR beta CDR3 regions. The HTBI primer set drove a first-round RT-PCR of the TCR CDR3. TCRdb fed the multiplex PCR reads into MiXCR, producing one record per CDR3 protein. The data show a few hundred thousand distinct CDR3 sequences, approximately 15% seen once. The sample taken for sequencing was blood. The receptor set was obtained from a woman in her 30s with Graves' hyperthyroidism.

This rearrangement joins TRBV20-1 to TRBJ1-4; D is undetermined. V was trimmed by 7 bases and J by 8 bases, leaving 14 bases between them. Germline lookup yields CDR1 DFQATT and CDR2 SNEGSKA (reference sequence). The CDR3 is 12 residues long. This CDR3 reads CSGLDLGEKLFF. The CDR3 region has the DNA TGCAGTGGCCTGGACCTGGGCGAAAAACTGTTTTTT.

The sample holds many counts of this clonotype. The chain is built from TRBV7-6 and TRBJ2-1, with D uncertain. The V and J ends lost 0 bases and 4 bases respectively, with 13 bases between them. This CDR3 spans 16 amino acids. Germline CDR1 and CDR2: SGHVS and FNYEAQ. As DNA, the CDR3 is TGTGCCAGCAGCTTAGCGGTTGAGCTCCCTTACAATGAGCAGTTCTTC. Translating it yields CASSLAVELPYNEQFF.